The 14 T cell receptor beta chains given below trace back to one sample, sequenced in a study of T cells in localized non-small cell lung cancer. This table comes from immunoSEQ multiplex PCR, and its TCRdb copy is limited to in-frame clones, with some not included. The top ten clones hold about 34% of a sample with 15,000 to 20,000 clones, about 86% of them seen once. Specimen: peripheral blood, collected before any cancer treatment. All receptors come from a male donor older than 55 with stage III lung adenocarcinoma.

The chain's CDR3 is CASSGDTGAYEQYF. The CDR3 DNA is TGTGCCAGCAGTGGGGACACCGGAGCCTACGAGCAGTACTTC. The chain combines TRBV6-5 with TRBJ2-7, with D maybe TRBD1 (6 bases). The V gene's germline CDR1 is MNHEY and CDR2 SVGAGI. Deletions cut 5 bases from V and 2 bases from J, with 13 bases between. The CDR3 runs to 14 residues.

This chain links TRBV5-1 with TRBJ2-2, with D perhaps matching TRBD2 (7 bases). V gave up 0 bases and J gave up 0 bases, with 15 bases separating them. CDR3 length: 18 amino acids. Germline CDR1 is SGHRS and CDR2 is YFSETQ. This CDR3 is CASSLVVGGGANTGELFF. The CDR3 DNA sequence: TGCGCCAGCAGCTTGGTGGTCGGCGGGGGCGCGAACACCGGGGAGCTGTTTTTT.

V usage is TRBV6-1 and J usage is TRBJ1-2; weak D call: TRBD1 (6 bases). Germline CDR1 and CDR2: MNHNS and SASEGT. The CDR3 has 13 residues. V was pared by 7 bases and J by 4 bases, with 13 bases between. This chain's CDR3 is CASTQQGVYGYTF. The CDR3 nucleotides are TGTGCCAGCACTCAACAGGGTGTCTATGGCTACACCTTC.

The rearrangement uses TRBV6-5 and TRBJ1-1, with D hard to call. V dropped 8 bases and J dropped 1 base, with 11 bases sitting between them. Germline V gene data show CDR1 as MNHEY and CDR2 as SVGAGI. The CDR3 has 13 amino acids. Here the CDR3 DNA reads TGTGCCAGCCGTCTGGGCAGGAACACTGAAGCTTTCTTT. Translated: CASRLGRNTEAFF.

The table lists this clone with a count of one. The chain is built from TRBV18 and TRBJ1-1, with TRBD1 identical over 7 bases. The CDR3 length is 14 residues. V lost 2 bases and J lost 3; bases outside the gene matches: 3. Looked up from germline, CDR1 is KGHSH and CDR2 is LQKENI. CDR3 sequence: CASSPAGGYTEAFF. DNA for the CDR3: TGTGCCAGCTCACCAGCAGGGGGGTACACTGAAGCTTTCTTT.

The chain joins TRBV18 to TRBJ1-2, with TRBD1 matching over 8 bases. Looked up from germline, CDR1 is KGHSH and CDR2 is LQKENI. The CDR3 is 15 residues long. V gave up 2 bases and J gave up 0 bases; unmatched junction bases: 2. Written as DNA, the CDR3 is TGTGCCAGCTCACCAGGGGGACAGGCTAACTATGGCTACACCTTC. Translation: CASSPGGQANYGYTF. Looking up the rest from reference TRBV18 and TRBJ1-2 gives the full variable domain: NAGVMQNPRHLVRRRGQEARLRCSPMKGHSHVYWYRQLPEEGLKFMVYLQKENIIDESGMPKERFSAEFPKEGPSILRIQQVVRGDSAAYFCASSPGGQANYGYTFGSGTRLTVV.

The chain combines TRBV5-4 with TRBJ1-1; D call uncertain. CDR3 size: 14 residues. The germline CDR1 and CDR2 sequences are SGHNT and YYREEE (reference sequence). V lost 4 bases to trimming and J lost 4 bases, with 14 bases between them. The CDR3, as DNA: TGTGCCAGCAGCCCGCCCTTTATGGGCACTGAAGCTTTCTTT. It yields the protein CASSPPFMGTEAFF.

This rearrangement joins TRBV18 to TRBJ1-1; TRBD1 agrees at 7 bases. The length of the CDR3 is 15 residues. V gave up 3 bases and J gave up 3 bases; unmatched junction bases: 7. Looked up from germline, CDR1 is KGHSH and CDR2 is LQKENI. This CDR3 is CASSPVEQGYTEAFF. The CDR3 DNA follows: TGTGCCAGCTCACCGGTAGAACAGGGGTACACTGAAGCTTTCTTT.

In nucleotides, the CDR3 is TGTGCCAGCAGCCCCGCCGGGAGCTCCTACAATGAGCAGTTCTTC. Protein: CASSPAGSSYNEQFF. The chain couples TRBV5-8 to TRBJ2-1, with D perhaps matching TRBD2 (6 bases). Trimming stripped 4 bases from V and 0 bases from J, with 11 bases between. This CDR3 has 15 amino acids. Germline CDR1 and CDR2: SGHTS and YDEGEE.

The chain joins TRBV6-1 to TRBJ2-7; TRBD2 matches 7 bases. CDR3 length: 15 amino acids. Germline loops: CDR1 MNHNS, CDR2 SASEGT. V lost 7 bases to trimming and J lost 1 base; unmatched junction nucleotides: 10. CDR3 DNA sequence: TGTGCCAGCACTGAGGGAGGGGTCCTATCCTACGAGCAGTACTTC. Translated: CASTEGGVLSYEQYF.

The chain has TRBV9 and TRBJ2-7; tentatively, D is TRBD2 (5 bases). The CDR3 covers 14 residues. V was clipped by 4 bases and J by 1 base, with 12 bases between them. The germline gives CDR1 SGDLS, CDR2 YYNGEE. The CDR3 protein is CASSPRRESYEQYF. The CDR3 DNA sequence: TGTGCCAGCAGCCCGCGACGGGAATCCTACGAGCAGTACTTC.

The chain couples TRBV28 to TRBJ1-2, with unresolved D. Trimming took 7 bases from V and 3 from J, leaving 9 bases between them. The CDR3 contains 12 residues. Germline assignment: CDR1 MDHEN and CDR2 SYDVKM. The CDR3 coding sequence is TGTGCCAGCACCACCGGGTACTATGGCTACACCTTC. It translates to CASTTGYYGYTF.

The J gene is TRBJ1-6, the V gene TRBV19, with D possibly matching TRBD1 (5 bases). This CDR3 region has 15 residues. CDR1 LNHDA and CDR2 SQIVND come from the germline V gene (reference sequence). Trimming stripped 3 bases from V and 9 bases from J, with 15 bases between. CDR3 residues: CASSIGRAEGSPLHF. The DNA for the CDR3 is TGTGCCAGTAGTATCGGCAGGGCCGAAGGTTCACCCCTCCACTTT.

The CDR3 region is CASRQTGRGYNEQFF. The DNA of the CDR3 is TGTGCCAGCAGGCAAACAGGGAGGGGATACAATGAGCAGTTCTTC. J is TRBJ2-1 and V is TRBV5-8, with D perhaps matching TRBD2 (7 bases). Germline loops: CDR1 SGHTS, CDR2 YDEGEE. Trimming took off 5 bases at V and 4 bases at J, with 16 bases between the two ends. The CDR3 totals 15 residues.